The source of this TCR beta chain is a study of tumor T cells in aggressive B-cell lymphoma. J lost 6 bases, V lost 6 bases, and 15 bases had no gene match. Per germline, CDR1 ENHRY and CDR2 SYGVKD. This CDR3 has 18 amino acids. Data came from immunoSEQ multiplex PCR; TCRdb stores just in-frame clones and leaves some out. The sample carries about 5,000 clones, about 90% recorded once. The receptor comes from an adult with diffuse large B cell lymphoma. The chain carries TRBV10-3 and TRBJ2-6; TRBD1 agrees at 9 bases. The sample was tumor tissue. CDR3 protein: CAIRPGQGSPRMANVLTF. DNA for the CDR3: TGTGCCATCAGACCGGGACAGGGCTCTCCTCGGATGGCCAACGTCCTGACTTTC.